Below are 2 T cell receptor beta chains sequenced from a single sample in a study of immune heterogeneity within non-small cell lung tumors. At about 600 ng per sample, bulk tumor genomic DNA provided the template. Multiple widely separated biopsies were taken from each primary tumor at surgery. Enrolled individuals presented with untreated, newly diagnosed non-small cell lung cancer and received curative surgery. Amplification of TCR beta CDR3 was performed by multiplex PCR with 32 V and 13 J primers. Via MiXCR, TCRdb re-called the multiplex PCR reads, giving one row per CDR3 protein. The top ten hold roughly 8.3% of the sample, which has fewer than 12,000 distinct CDR3 sequences, 25% to 30% seen once. The specimen sequenced was lung tumor tissue. Receptors originate from a woman in her sixties or seventies with non-small cell lung cancer.

By share of the sample, this clonotype is medium-sized. The chain has TRBV6-1 and TRBJ2-3, with TRBD2 matching over 9 bases. The V gene end was trimmed by 4 bases and the J gene end by 6 bases; junction bases not matched to a gene: 5. The CDR3 runs to 14 residues. CDR1 MNHNS and CDR2 SASEGT come from the germline V gene. The CDR3 coding sequence is TGTGCCAGCAGTGGCAGCGGGAGGCCGGATACGCAGTATTTT. This encodes CASSGSGRPDTQYF.

On this clonotype: This clone may be a read error of a much larger clone one base away. The CDR3 DNA reads TGTGCCAGCAGAAAACGGGGTAGCCAGCCCCAGCATTTT. Its translation: CASRKRGSQPQHF. The chain employs TRBV6-1 and TRBJ1-5; no clear D. Germline V gives CDR1 MNHNS, CDR2 SASEGT. The CDR3 length is 13 residues. The V end lost 6 bases, the J end lost 7 bases, and 13 bases lay between the germline ends.